This TCR beta chain comes out of a study of blood T cells in healthy people across ages. J lost 12 bases, V lost 6 bases, and 13 bases had no gene match. Germline CDR1 SGDLS, CDR2 YYNGEE. The CDR3 spans 14 residues. Through a sample-barcoded 5' primer and a J-beta primer mix, a second PCR was run for about 7 to 12 cycles. TCRdb called the 5' RACE reads again in MiXCR, with one record for every CDR3 protein. The sample yields roughly 790,000 distinct CDR3 sequences, about 42% seen once. Study-level points and caveats: It was not known whether donors were CMV positive (a possible confounder of expanded clonotype changes). Compared with aged donors, long-lived donors showed fewer expanded clones, suggesting selection. Older age coincided with a roughly linear decline in TCR beta diversity per million T cells.

Note on this clonotype: Its target is not known.

Sequencing used blood. The J gene is TRBJ2-1, the V gene TRBV9, with 9 nucleotides matching TRBD2. The TCR comes from a woman aged 55 to 70 in good health. The CDR3 coding sequence is TGTGCCAGCAACCTGGGACTAGCCGAGGGGGGGCAGTTCTTC. This sequence encodes CASNLGLAEGGQFF.